The clone carrying this T cell receptor beta chain was observed a few times. No antigen is known for it. This entry comes from a study of identical twins. Study-wide results and limits: Insertions were fewer in abundant cord blood beta clonotypes, whereas memory repertoires showed none of this pattern.

The CDR3 runs 20 residues. V shed 0 bases and J 0 bases; nucleotides not matched to a gene: 14. Germline V gene sequence: CDR1 DFQATT, CDR2 SNEGSKA (reference sequence). Using its own MiXCR run on the 5' RACE reads, TCRdb lists one record per CDR3 protein. The sample has about 240,000 distinct CDR3 sequences, 7.5% seen once. These records were also assigned to another study, of yellow fever vaccine responses in identical twins.

The clonotype comes from a woman aged 18 to 35 in good health. Sequenced input: CD8+ T cells sorted from blood. The genes are TRBV20-1 and TRBJ2-1; 10 nucleotides agree with TRBD1. The DNA of the CDR3 is TGCAGTGCTAGAGATCCCCGGACAGGGGGATATCCTTTCTCCTACAATGAGCAGTTCTTC. It translates to CSARDPRTGGYPFSYNEQFF.